In its sample, the clone carrying this T cell receptor beta chain was seen a few times. In germline, CDR1 is SGHRS, CDR2 YFSETQ. J lost 3 bases, V lost 0 bases, and 7 bases had no gene match. The CDR3 covers 16 residues. This record belongs to a study of identical twins. A single record per CDR3 protein comes from TCRdb applying MiXCR to the 5' RACE reads. The sample shows 1.5 million to 2 million distinct CDR3 sequences, 32% of them seen only once. Material: cord blood. The chain combines TRBV5-1 with TRBJ2-7; 9 bases fit TRBD1. This clonotype was sampled from a newborn girl in good health. The CDR3 loop reads CASSLAGQGNGYEQYF. The CDR3 DNA sequence: TGCGCCAGCAGCTTGGCAGGACAGGGGAACGGCTACGAGCAGTACTTC.